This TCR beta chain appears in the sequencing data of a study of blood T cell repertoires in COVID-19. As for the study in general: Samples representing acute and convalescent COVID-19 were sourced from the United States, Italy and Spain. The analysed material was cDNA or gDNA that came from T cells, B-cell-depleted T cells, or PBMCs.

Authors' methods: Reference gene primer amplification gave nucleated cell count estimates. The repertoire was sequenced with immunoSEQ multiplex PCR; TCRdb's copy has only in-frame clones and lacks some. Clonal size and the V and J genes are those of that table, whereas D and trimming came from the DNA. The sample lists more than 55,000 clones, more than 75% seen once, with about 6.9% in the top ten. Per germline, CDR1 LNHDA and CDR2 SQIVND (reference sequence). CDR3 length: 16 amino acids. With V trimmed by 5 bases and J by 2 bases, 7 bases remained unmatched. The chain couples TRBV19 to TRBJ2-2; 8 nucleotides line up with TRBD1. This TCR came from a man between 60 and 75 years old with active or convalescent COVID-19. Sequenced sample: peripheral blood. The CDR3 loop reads CASSATGEINTGELFF. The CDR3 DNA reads TGTGCCAGTAGTGCGACAGGGGAAATCAACACCGGGGAGCTGTTTTTT.